This record covers a single T cell receptor beta chain. This entry is derived from a study of CD8 T cells in Susac syndrome. Random hexamers were used to reverse transcribe an amount of roughly 0.5 to 1 ug RNA. An immunoSEQ multiplex PCR generated amplified TCR beta CDR3 products spanning 54 Vbeta and 13 Jbeta. MiXCR was run by TCRdb on the immunoSEQ multiplex PCR reads, yielding one entry per CDR3 protein. The sample lists roughly 110,000 distinct CDR3 sequences, roughly 92% occurring once. The CDR3 spans 16 residues. In germline, CDR1 is SGHRS, CDR2 YFSETQ. Deletions cut 4 bases from V and 4 bases from J, with 18 bases between.

Input material: CD8+ T cells from PBMCs. The receptor was derived from a human donor in good health. The chain has TRBV5-1 and TRBJ1-3, with D perhaps TRBD1 (5 bases). The CDR3 sequence: CASSEGTRGSGNTIYF. Written as DNA, the CDR3 is TGCGCCAGCAGCGAGGGCACCCGGGGGTCGGGAAACACCATATATTTT.